Sequencing of this TCR beta chain was carried out in a study of early T cells in non-severe SARS-CoV-2 infection. Study details: Chains were unpaired, as sequencing was done on bulk RNA from unsorted whole blood. General study points: VDJdb-based matching was biased toward anti-spike CD8 responses and missed private and CD4 specificities.

The protocol attached unique molecular identifiers to individual cDNA molecules. MiXCR, run by TCRdb on the 5' RACE reads, gives a single entry per CDR3 protein. In the table there are 46,000 or so distinct CDR3 sequences, around 13% of which are singletons. V shed 6 bases and J shed 10 bases, with 19 bases lying between them. CDR1 and CDR2 (germline): SQVTM, ANQGSEA. The CDR3 sequence is 12 residues long. On this clonotype: What it recognizes is unknown.

Sequencing was done on a sample of whole blood. The sequence was collected from an adult who was a healthcare worker with PCR-confirmed SARS-CoV-2 infection or an uninfected control (not recorded which). The chain combines TRBV29-1 with TRBJ2-7; no clear D gene. The CDR3 bases are TGCAGCGTGAGGCAACAAGAGCCCGACCAGTACTTC. It codes for CSVRQQEPDQYF.